Given below is one T cell receptor (beta chain) in context. Its recognized antigen is unknown. No base quality information exists; no much larger clone differs at one position. The data derive from a study of shared clonotypes between healthy human individuals (dated by TCRdb to 2019 to 2021). Regarding the study in general: Three men and two women, aged 18 to 49 years, made up the cohort. The study deeply sequenced blood TCR repertoires of 5 or 6 healthy adults to estimate repertoire size and the extent of clonotype sharing between individuals. To increase sequencing depth and limit assay-specific biases, different laboratories used diverse techniques to prepare libraries and sequence TCR repertoires. Each donor's leukapheresis produced roughly between roughly 0.85 and 9.5 billion PBMCs. For each donor, CD4 naive and CD4 memory were each given three plates, CD8 naive was given two plates, and CD8 memory was given one plate.

TCR CDR3 regions were amplified from genomic DNA by multiplex PCR using the deep immunoSEQ assay. For each cell subset, the extracted genomic DNA was distributed evenly across all wells of several immunoSEQ 96-well plates, and each plate served as one replicate. For sorted subsets, each replicate PCR was loaded with 200 ng genomic DNA, equivalent to about 30,000 T cell genomes. Purified libraries were measured with a Qubit 3.0 fluorometer, size-checked on a Bioanalyzer 2100, and measured again with the KAPA Library Quantification kit. Every immunoSEQ 96-well plate was sequenced on a separate single-read 150-cycle Illumina NextSeq 550 flow cell. The paper's processing steps were these. Because only junctional sequences without quality scores were contained in the immunoSEQ output, filtering matching that applied to full-length reads could not be performed. To assign V/J genes and CDR3, sequences were annotated against IMGT germline references using PyIR, a Python wrapper for IgBLAST v1.9. Reads were filtered out if the reads had weak V/J assignments (E-value above 1e-6), no CDR3, stop codons, out-of-frame junctions, or ambiguous translated residues. V3J clonotypes were defined by identical inferred V gene, J gene, and CDR3 amino acid sequence. Percentage overlap between repertoires was computed as shared unique clonotypes divided by the size of the smaller repertoire. Three approaches were used to assess repertoire richness: RTK rarefaction, the Chao1 estimator, and Recon v2.1 estimates of unobserved clonotypes. Generation probabilities were computed with OLGA for all TCRbeta clonotypes obtained by the gDNA method from several donors. Imported from immuneACCESS, the table was reduced by TCRdb to in-frame sequences with V and J called. These copies leave out some clones; in studies compared against another copy, an unresolved V gene accounts for under half, and the cause of the remainder is not known. V and J calls and clone size follow that table, whereas D and trimming were derived from the DNA. The sample yields under 1 million clones; around 92% were counted once. The leading ten clones occupy approximately 25% of the sample.

Per the germline V gene (reference sequence), LNHDA is the CDR1 and SQIVND is the CDR2. The CDR3 measures 15 amino acids from cysteine to phenylalanine. The sequence is cut down to CDR3 DNA, 45 bases in frame from base 1. The V end loses 2 bases and the J end loses 4 bases, and a stretch of 11 bases separates them. Study-wide conclusions, independent of this receptor: Higher generation probabilities were observed for clonotypes shared by all four sorted-subset donors than for non-shared clonotypes. When a handful of donors were compared, the shared fraction of clonotypes was 5% to 6.5% for naive CD4, roughly 3.4% for naive CD8, roughly 2.3% for memory CD4, and 0.35% to 0.5% for memory CD8. Incomplete sequencing was indicated by rarefaction of sorted-subset datasets, despite the large sequencing depth. Pairwise subsampling indicated that sequencing depth was expected to affect the degree of clonotype sharing among donors. Estimated clonotype richness was generally larger for naive than for memory subsets. Because the study included only a small number of donors, the genetic and exposure-history diversity represented was limited. Only blood was sampled, and tissue TCR repertoires likely differ from those in blood.

CD8 naive samples were CD45RO-negative cells positively selected for CCR7, giving a CD45RA+CCR7+ population that excluded TemRA cells. The donors were healthy, HIV-negative adults with no recently reported acute infections or vaccinations. Only Caucasian adults living in Nashville, Tennessee, USA were represented among the donors. After blood collection by leukapheresis, PBMCs were isolated using Ficoll-Histopaque density gradient centrifugation and then cryopreserved in the vapor phase of liquid nitrogen. Analytical flow cytometry was used to check the purity and quantity of every magnetically sorted T cell population. Genomic DNA was isolated from every sorted fraction and measured by UV absorbance on a Nanodrop 2000c.

This receptor was identified in a young man in good health. The rearranged chain carries TRBV19 and TRBJ2-2, with no confidently assigned D gene. The material sequenced was naive CD8+ T cells sorted from blood. Sample cell subset or site, as interpreted from the label and publication: CD45RA+CCR7+. In nucleotide form, the sequence is TGTGCCAGTAGTATACTGGGCGGTCTCACCGGGGAGCTGTTTTTT. It translates to CASSILGGLTGELFF.